The rows below give T cell receptor beta chains drawn from one sample of a study of T cells expressing NK-cell markers. TCRdb re-called the 5' RACE reads and shows each CDR3 protein once, DNA omitted. The sample holds about 3,200 distinct CDR3 sequences. Sequenced: blood T cells: a sorted CD56 or NKG2C T cell subset, CD4+ or CD8+ T cells, or bulk PBMC T cells (not recorded which). These receptors all stem from a woman aged 18-29 years in good health. The CDR3 runs from the conserved cysteine through the conserved F or W. Size tells how often a clone was seen (once, few, many) or the class of an expanded clone, and some rows leave it out.

clone size | J gene | V gene | CDR3 protein
NA | TRBJ2-7 | TRBV12-3/TRBV12-4 | CASSLSAGAYEQYF
NA | TRBJ2-7 | TRBV15 | CATSGGQGPYEQYF
NA | TRBJ2-1 | TRBV20-1 | CSASSGADYNEQFF
medium-sized | TRBJ2-1 | TRBV19 | CASSIGLAGNEQFF
NA | TRBJ1-6 | TRBV6-2/TRBV6-3 | CASSDRENSPLHF
NA | TRBJ2-2 | TRBV15 | CATSTGGNTGELFF
medium-sized | TRBJ2-1 | TRBV20-1 | CSASPLAVDYNEQFF
NA | TRBJ2-5 | TRBV11-2 | CASSFAQETQYF
NA | TRBJ2-1 | TRBV20-1 | CSARPTDSNNEQFF
NA | TRBJ2-3 | TRBV7-9 | CASSPTGQADTDTQYF
medium-sized | TRBJ2-2 | TRBV20-1 | CSAREAGEDTGELFF
NA | TRBJ2-3 | TRBV25-1 | CASARGDTQYF
large | TRBJ2-1 | TRBV20-1 | CSARDPLRGLDISEQFF
NA | TRBJ1-1 | TRBV11-3 | CASSLDGAEAFF
NA | TRBJ2-7 | TRBV12-3/TRBV12-4 | CASSRSSYEQYF
medium-sized | TRBJ2-1 | TRBV24-1 | CATSDSGTSINEQFF
medium-sized | TRBJ2-4 | TRBV25-1 | CASSEGTLNIQYF
NA | TRBJ2-5 | TRBV3-1 | CASSQDLREVETQYF
NA | TRBJ2-7 | TRBV30 | CAWSVKGSVYEQYF
medium-sized | TRBJ2-1 | TRBV20-1 | CSARADHEQFF
medium-sized | TRBJ2-1 | TRBV6-2/TRBV6-3 | CASSQTSGGYNEQFF
NA | TRBJ2-1 | TRBV3-1 | CASSLTRLYNEQFF
NA | TRBJ1-1 | TRBV6-2/TRBV6-3 | CASEENTEAFF
NA | TRBJ2-3 | TRBV18 | CASSPPGVFTGATDTQYF
NA | TRBJ2-1 | TRBV4-3 | CASSQDSSGRAFYEQFF
medium-sized | TRBJ1-1 | TRBV6-4 | CASSDRDNTEAFF
medium-sized | TRBJ2-1 | TRBV6-4 | CASSENSYNEQFF
NA | TRBJ1-1 | TRBV4-2 | CASSRPSQNTEAFF
large | TRBJ2-5 | TRBV4-2 | CASSQDRSPTVTQYF
NA | TRBJ2-1 | TRBV24-1 | CATSGGQGEINEQFF
NA | TRBJ2-7 | TRBV20-1 | CSARDVQRDSYEQYF
NA | TRBJ1-3 | TRBV23-1 | CASSQSPAGNTIYF
NA | TRBJ1-4 | TRBV29-1 | CSVGWSNEKLFF
NA | TRBJ1-1 | TRBV12-3/TRBV12-4 | CASSSPPAAPLNTEAFF
NA | TRBJ2-7 | TRBV12-3/TRBV12-4 | CASSHGTGSYEQYF
NA | TRBJ1-1 | TRBV2 | CASSGFTEAFF
NA | TRBJ2-1 | TRBV4-1 | CASSLLPPSSYNEQFF
large | TRBJ2-3 | TRBV6-2/TRBV6-3 | CASSYSSGEVDTQYF
NA | TRBJ1-6 | TRBV4-3 | CASSQVGGSGGSPLHF
large | TRBJ2-2 | TRBV6-4 | CASSDSGTSTGELFF
NA | TRBJ2-1 | TRBV20-1 | CSARPHSQRSSYNEQFF
medium-sized | TRBJ2-7 | TRBV4-2 | CASSQEGGEYYEQYF
NA | TRBJ1-3 | TRBV6-1 | CASTDRGSGNTIYF
NA | TRBJ1-2 | TRBV20-1 | CSACPRGTAYGYTF
NA | TRBJ2-3 | TRBV2 | CASTVGLRDWRRDTQYF
medium-sized | TRBJ2-2 | TRBV5-1 | CASTENTGELFF
NA | TRBJ1-6 | TRBV6-4 | CASSEGADNSPLHF
medium-sized | TRBJ2-7 | TRBV10-3 | CAISETGQGYEQYF
large | TRBJ2-1 | TRBV20-1 | CSAQERESTEQFF
large | TRBJ2-1 | TRBV20-1 | CSAAPGTSSYNEQFF
medium-sized | TRBJ2-1 | TRBV28 | CASSFISTGGNEQFF
NA | TRBJ2-5 | TRBV12-3/TRBV12-4 | CASSRWAGGQETQYF
medium-sized | TRBJ2-5 | TRBV3-1 | CASSQGRGGKTQYF